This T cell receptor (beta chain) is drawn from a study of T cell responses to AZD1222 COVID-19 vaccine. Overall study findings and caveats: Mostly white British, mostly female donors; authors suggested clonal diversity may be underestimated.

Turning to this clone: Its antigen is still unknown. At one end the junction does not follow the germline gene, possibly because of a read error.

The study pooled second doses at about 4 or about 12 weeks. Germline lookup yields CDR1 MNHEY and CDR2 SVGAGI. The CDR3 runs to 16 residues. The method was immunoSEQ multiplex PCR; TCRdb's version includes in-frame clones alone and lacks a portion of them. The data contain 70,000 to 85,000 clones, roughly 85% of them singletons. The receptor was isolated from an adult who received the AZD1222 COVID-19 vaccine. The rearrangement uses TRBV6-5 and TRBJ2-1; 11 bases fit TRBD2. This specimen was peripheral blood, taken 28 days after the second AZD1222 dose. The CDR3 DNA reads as TGTGCCAGCAGATACTTAGCGGGAGGGCCTATCCATGAGCAGTTCTTC. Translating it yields CASRYLAGGPIHEQFF.